The 2 T cell receptor beta chains in this list originate from one sample, sequenced in a study of blood T cell repertoires in COVID-19. Libraries were prepared by immunoSEQ multiplex PCR; TCRdb keeps only in-frame clonotypes and omits some of them. The data hold 25,000 to 30,000 clones, with roughly 80% observed a single time. Sequencing input: peripheral blood. The source of these receptors is a woman in her 70s with active or convalescent COVID-19.

This rearrangement joins TRBV6-2 or TRBV6-3 to TRBJ2-1, with D unclear. V lost 5 bases and J lost 3, with 20 bases in between. The CDR3 length is 17 residues. The V gene's germline CDR1 is MNHEY and CDR2 SVGEGT. CDR3 residues: CASSHTTSGMGYNEQFF. In DNA form, the CDR3 reads TGTGCCAGCAGTCACACGACCTCAGGCATGGGCTACAATGAGCAGTTCTTC.

The rearrangement joins TRBV5-6 to TRBJ1-6; D unclear. The V gene lost 0 bases and the J gene lost 6 bases, with 7 bases spanning the gap. CDR3 length: 14 residues. The germline CDR1 and CDR2 sequences are SGHDT and YYEEEE. CDR3 nucleotide sequence: TGTGCCAGCAGCTTGGTCCAGGTTAATTCACCCCTCCACTTT. It is translated as CASSLVQVNSPLHF.